Below, 26 T cell receptor beta chains from the same sample are listed, as sequenced in a study of identical twins listed by TCRdb under 2016. Libraries were made using 5' RACE. Sequenced on an Illumina HiSeq 2000. TCRdb redid the processing of the public reads, applying fastp at Q25 and MiXCR, and retained in-frame beta chains. Rows merge per CDR3 protein into single entries with the most common DNA and genes. The sample table lists fewer than 500,000 distinct CDR3 sequences, less than 25% of them with a count of one. Clones ranked in the top ten supply around 3% of the sample. The sample was also linked to a second study, of T cells expressing NK-cell markers.

What was sequenced was CD4+ T cells sorted from blood. These receptors originate from a woman between 18 and 29 years old in good health.

V usage is TRBV5-6 and J usage is TRBJ2-7, with no clear D. V was clipped by 3 bases and J by 7 bases, with 14 bases between them. The CDR3 has 13 residues. From germline, CDR1 is SGHDT and CDR2 YYEEEE. CDR3 in amino acids: CASSYPLRGEQYF. The CDR3 bases are TGTGCCAGCAGCTACCCTCTACGCGGAGAGCAGTACTTC.

The sample holds a few counts of this clonotype. The chain carries TRBV20-1 and TRBJ2-5; tentatively, D is TRBD1 (7 bases). V was cut by 6 bases and J by 0 bases, with 14 bases left in between. Germline loops: CDR1 DFQATT, CDR2 SNEGSKA (reference sequence). This CDR3 is built from 14 residues. The CDR3 loop reads CSATGEVHQETQYF. CDR3 coding DNA: TGCAGTGCCACAGGGGAGGTCCACCAAGAGACCCAGTACTTC.

The table lists this clonotype with a few counts. CDR3 residues: CASTTRANTEAFF. For the CDR3, the DNA is TGTGCCAGCACTACAAGGGCGAACACTGAAGCTTTCTTT. The rearrangement joins TRBV12-3 or TRBV12-4 to TRBJ1-1, with D uncertain. Trimming took 7 bases from V and 1 from J, leaving 10 bases between them. The CDR3 sequence is 13 residues long.

This clonotype was counted only a few times. The V call is TRBV29-1, the J call TRBJ2-7; 9 nucleotides align to TRBD1. The trim removed 4 bases at V and 0 bases at J, leaving 4 bases unmatched. From germline, CDR1 is SQVTM and CDR2 ANQGSEA. The CDR3 extends over 14 amino acids. The CDR3 loop reads CSVVPDRGSYEQYF. The CDR3 nucleotides are TGCAGCGTTGTCCCGGACAGGGGCTCCTACGAGCAGTACTTC.

CDR3: CASSESRGTRGNEQFF. DNA for the CDR3: TGCGCCAGCAGTGAGTCGAGGGGGACTAGAGGAAATGAGCAGTTCTTC. V is TRBV10-1 and J is TRBJ2-1, with TRBD2 matching over 8 bases. This CDR3 contains 16 residues. V lost 0 bases, J lost 7 bases, and 8 bases stayed unmatched. The V gene's germline CDR1 is WNHNN and CDR2 SYGVQD (reference sequence).

V gene TRBV20-1 combines with J gene TRBJ2-3; D gene ambiguous. The CDR3 is 12 residues long. Germline V lookup: CDR1 DFQATT, CDR2 SNEGSKA (reference sequence). Trimming stripped 6 bases from V and 2 bases from J, with 9 bases between. CDR3 loop: CSALEATDTQYF. CDR3 DNA: TGCAGTGCCTTAGAGGCCACAGATACGCAGTATTTT.

CDR3 loop: CASNPKIAGDTDTQYF. For the CDR3, the DNA is TGTGCCAGCAACCCAAAGATCGCGGGGGACACAGATACGCAGTATTTT. The chain couples TRBV27 to TRBJ2-3; TRBD2 aligns across 7 bases. The CDR3 runs to 16 residues. J lost 2 bases, V lost 7 bases, and 12 bases had no gene match. Germline-derived CDR1 and CDR2 are MNHEY and SMNVEV (reference sequence).

This chain connects TRBV27 to TRBJ2-1; 7 nucleotides agree with TRBD2. The CDR3 has 16 residues. Germline values: CDR1 MNHEY, CDR2 SMNVEV (reference sequence). J was trimmed by 1 base and V by 3 bases; bases with no gene match: 6. The CDR3 here is CASSLLGRESYNEQFF. The CDR3 nucleotides read TGTGCCAGCAGTTTGCTTGGGCGGGAGTCCTACAATGAGCAGTTCTTC.

This chain uses TRBV19 with TRBJ1-1, with D maybe TRBD1 (5 bases). Germline CDR1 reads LNHDA; CDR2 reads SQIVND (reference sequence). Trimming removed 6 bases at V and 0 bases at J, with 11 bases between. The CDR3 has 14 residues. CDR3 sequence: CASRGLEMNTEAFF. In DNA, the CDR3 is TGTGCCAGTAGGGGGCTTGAGATGAACACTGAAGCTTTCTTT.

This clonotype turned up a few times. The V and J genes are TRBV12-3 or TRBV12-4 and TRBJ2-2, with 11 bases identical to TRBD1. The CDR3 sequence is 16 residues long. With 5 bases clipped from V and 4 bases from J, the junction kept 6 bases outside the gene matches. CDR3 loop: CASSPRDRGATGELFF. The CDR3 coding sequence is TGTGCCAGCAGTCCCCGGGACAGGGGGGCCACCGGGGAGCTGTTTTTT.

This chain links TRBV19 with TRBJ2-3, with D perhaps matching TRBD2 (5 bases). CDR1 and CDR2 from the germline V gene are LNHDA and SQIVND (reference sequence). The CDR3 is 13 residues long. V lost 7 bases, J lost 1 base, and 9 bases lay in between. The CDR3 DNA is TGTGCCAGTACCCTGCGGGGCACAGATACGCAGTATTTT. This gives the protein CASTLRGTDTQYF.

A few counts support this clonotype. The CDR3 region is CASSPPRTQYF. CDR3 DNA sequence: TGTGCCAGCAGTCCCCCTAGGACGCAGTATTTT. This chain uses TRBV12-3 or TRBV12-4 with TRBJ2-3; D is undetermined. The V gene lost 5 bases and the J gene lost 9 bases, with 9 bases spanning the gap. The CDR3 is made up of 11 amino acids.

The chain has TRBV30 and TRBJ2-2; the D gene is possibly TRBD1 (6 bases). Germline loops: CDR1 GTSNPN, CDR2 SVGIG (reference sequence). V was cut by 1 base and J by 4 bases, with 16 bases left in between. The CDR3 consists of 16 residues. The CDR3 DNA follows: TGTGCCTGGAGTGCACCCGACAGGACGGTCACCGGGGAGCTGTTTTTT. It encodes CAWSAPDRTVTGELFF.

J is TRBJ1-2 and V is TRBV5-1, with no clear D. The CDR3 extends over 13 amino acids. V lost 0 bases and J lost 8, with 11 bases in between. CDR1 and CDR2 (germline): SGHRS, YFSETQ. This CDR3 reads CASSLESVLGYTF. The CDR3, as DNA: TGCGCCAGCAGCTTGGAGTCCGTACTCGGCTACACCTTC. Variable domain in full (rest from reference TRBV5-1 and TRBJ1-2): KAGVTQTPRYLIKTRGQQVTLSCSPISGHRSVSWYQQTPGQGLQFLFEYFSETQRNKGNFPGRFSGRQFSNSRSEMNVSTLELGDSALYLCASSLESVLGYTFGSGTRLTVV.

CDR3 in amino acids: CSARDQGVLRAEAFF. The CDR3 DNA sequence: TGCAGTGCTAGAGATCAGGGGGTTTTGAGGGCTGAAGCTTTCTTT. This sequence joins TRBV20-1 and TRBJ1-1; 7 bases fit TRBD1. The J segment lost 6 bases and the V segment lost 0 bases, leaving 10 bases of the junction unmatched. The CDR3 runs 15 residues. Germline-derived CDR1 and CDR2 are DFQATT and SNEGSKA (reference sequence).

This chain links TRBV20-1 with TRBJ2-3, with TRBD2 matching 11 bases. The V gene end was trimmed by 0 bases and the J gene end by 6 bases; junction bases not matched to a gene: 5. This CDR3 is 15 amino acids long. CDR1 is DFQATT, CDR2 SNEGSKA, per germline (reference sequence). In DNA, the CDR3 is TGCAGTGCTAGAGATGTAGCGGGAGGGCTCGATACGCAGTATTTT. Its translation: CSARDVAGGLDTQYF.

The rearrangement uses TRBV12-3 or TRBV12-4 and TRBJ1-1; the D gene is possibly TRBD1 (6 bases). V lost 5 bases, J lost 8 bases, and 12 bases lay in between. The CDR3 covers 12 residues. The CDR3 is CASSLNRVEAFF. In nucleotides, the CDR3 is TGTGCCAGCAGTCTTAACAGGGTAGAAGCTTTCTTT.

A few counts support this clonotype. The V gene is TRBV7-9, the J gene TRBJ1-1; TRBD1 matches at 11 bases. Germline-derived CDR1 and CDR2 are SEHNR and FQNEAQ (reference sequence). The trim removed 10 bases at V and 3 bases at J, leaving 13 bases unmatched. The CDR3 sequence is 16 residues long. The CDR3: CATDKGQGDSDTEAFF. The CDR3 DNA sequence: TGTGCCACCGATAAGGGACAGGGGGATTCCGACACTGAAGCTTTCTTT.

In this sample, this clonotype turned up a few times. The V and J genes are TRBV11-2 and TRBJ2-3; 9 bases map to TRBD2. Per germline, CDR1 SGHAT and CDR2 FQNNGV. There are 17 residues in the CDR3. V shed 5 bases, J shed 1 base, and the junction held 10 bases outside the gene matches. This CDR3 is CASSTFRSGGRTDTQYF. The CDR3 bases are TGTGCCAGCAGCACCTTTCGCAGCGGGGGGCGCACAGATACGCAGTATTTT.

This clonotype showed up many times. The chain joins TRBV12-3 or TRBV12-4 to TRBJ2-3, with 9 bases matching TRBD2. Trimming at V came to 6 bases and at J to 7 bases, leaving 8 bases not matched to a gene. CDR3 length: 14 amino acids. CDR3 sequence: CASRAGTSYYTQYF. As DNA, the CDR3 is TGTGCCAGCAGGGCCGGGACTAGCTATTATACGCAGTATTTT.

This clonotype was recorded a few times. The chain joins TRBV5-1 to TRBJ2-3, with 9 bases lining up with TRBD2. V lost 0 bases and J lost 5; bases outside the gene matches: 7. The CDR3 consists of 16 residues. CDR1 is SGHRS, CDR2 YFSETQ, per germline. This CDR3 is CASSLAVAGAGDTQYF. The CDR3 bases are TGCGCCAGCAGCTTGGCGGTAGCGGGAGCGGGAGATACGCAGTATTTT.

The CDR3 nucleotides are TGTGCCAGCAGTTTCACAGGGAGGCCTGAAGCTTTCTTT. Translating it yields CASSFTGRPEAFF. The V call is TRBV6-6, the J call TRBJ1-1; weak D call: TRBD1 (6 bases). The V gene lost 4 bases and the J gene lost 6 bases, with 12 bases spanning the gap. The CDR3 runs to 13 residues. The germline V gene encodes CDR1 MNHNY and CDR2 SVGAGI (reference sequence).

CDR3 bases: TGCGCCAGCAGCCAAGTCTGGGCTGGGGATACGCAGTATTTT. Encoded protein: CASSQVWAGDTQYF. This rearrangement joins TRBV4-3 to TRBJ2-3; D not resolved. The CDR3 length is 14 residues. Germline loops: CDR1 LGHNA, CDR2 YSLEER. The V gene lost 1 base and the J gene lost 6 bases, with 11 bases spanning the gap.

The gene calls are TRBV15 and TRBJ2-7; D gene unclear. From germline, CDR1 is LNHNV and CDR2 YYDKDF (reference sequence). The CDR3 spans 15 residues. V lost 1 base to trimming and J lost 3 bases, with 13 bases between them. The CDR3 region is CATSRAGVGGYEQYF. CDR3 sequence (DNA): TGTGCCACCAGCAGAGCTGGTGTGGGTGGCTACGAGCAGTACTTC.

In its sample, this clonotype was seen a few times. This chain uses TRBV12-3 or TRBV12-4 with TRBJ2-4; 8 nucleotides agree with TRBD1. CDR3 length equals 13 residues. Unmatched junction bases numbered 9, after V lost 4 bases and J lost 13 bases. The CDR3 DNA reads TGTGCCAGCAGTTACGACAGGGGCCGGATACAGTACTTC. This gives the protein CASSYDRGRIQYF.

This clonotype was recorded at least ten times. The rearrangement uses TRBV12-3 or TRBV12-4 and TRBJ2-3, with 9 bases aligning to TRBD1. The CDR3 runs to 18 residues. Trimming at V came to 0 bases and at J to 4 bases, leaving 11 bases not matched to a gene. CDR3 in DNA: TGTGCCAGCAGTTTAGCGCATTTAGGGACAGGGAGCCCAGATACGCAGTATTTT. Protein product: CASSLAHLGTGSPDTQYF.